The following is a T cell receptor (beta chain) sequence with its context. Antigen unknown. Pregnant or lactating patients were excluded, as were those with uncontrolled infection or other autoimmune disease. The authors obtained PBMCs from over 8 ml of fresh peripheral blood. This record comes from a study of T cells in Graves' hyperthyroidism and ophthalmopathy. General study results and limits: With a median lead of roughly 6.8 months before onset, the model predicted ophthalmopathy.

Amplification of TCR beta CDR3 regions was performed using RNA transcripts as template. HTBI primers drove first-round RT-PCR of the TCR CDR3. One entry per CDR3 protein, called by TCRdb with MiXCR from the multiplex PCR reads. Among 450,000 to 500,000 distinct CDR3 sequences listed, 22% were seen once. In germline, CDR1 is MDHEN, CDR2 SYDVKM. J lost 6 bases, V lost 6 bases, and 11 bases had no gene match. The CDR3 totals 15 residues. This receptor was identified in a woman aged 70-85 years with Graves' ophthalmopathy. The sequenced sample was blood. This rearrangement joins TRBV28 to TRBJ1-5; 7 nucleotides align to TRBD1. The CDR3 loop reads CASSPETGLFQPQHF. The CDR3 coding sequence is TGTGCCAGCAGCCCCGAGACAGGGCTCTTTCAGCCCCAGCATTTT.